The 17 T cell receptor beta chains in this list originate from one sample, sequenced in a study of cytomegalovirus exposure and HLA in healthy donors. It was with 60 Vbeta and 13 Jbeta primers that the PCR ran. The repertoire was sequenced with immunoSEQ multiplex PCR; TCRdb's copy has only in-frame clones and lacks some. The table shows under 200,000 clones, with less than 80% occurring only once. Sequencing was carried out using PBMCs. These receptors all come from a woman aged 40 to 50 in good health and CMV-seronegative.

Written as DNA, the CDR3 is TGTGCCAGTAGTATCGGCGGCTCCTACGAGCAGTACTTC. Its protein is CASSIGGSYEQYF. This sequence joins TRBV19 and TRBJ2-7; D unresolved. Germline V gene lookup returns CDR1 LNHDA and CDR2 SQIVND (reference sequence). CDR3 size: 13 residues. Trimming left V 3 bases short and J 0 bases short, with 6 bases between.

The gene calls are TRBV5-1 and TRBJ2-1; no firm D call. The V end was cut by 0 bases, the J end by 8 bases, with 9 bases between. This CDR3 is built from 13 residues. From germline, CDR1 is SGHRS and CDR2 YFSETQ. The CDR3 nucleotides are TGCGCCAGCAGCTTGGGGCCTCTGGATGAGCAGTTCTTC. Amino acid sequence: CASSLGPLDEQFF. The full variable domain, with the rest looked up from reference TRBV5-1 and TRBJ2-1, is KAGVTQTPRYLIKTRGQQVTLSCSPISGHRSVSWYQQTPGQGLQFLFEYFSETQRNKGNFPGRFSGRQFSNSRSEMNVSTLELGDSALYLCASSLGPLDEQFFGPGTRLTVL.

This chain links TRBV19 with TRBJ2-5, with 9 bases matching TRBD2. This CDR3 region has 14 residues. The ends lost 2 bases at V and 5 bases at J; junction bases unmatched: 3. CDR1 is LNHDA and CDR2 is SQIVND in the germline V gene (reference sequence). The CDR3 DNA reads as TGTGCCAGTAGTATATCAGCGGGGGGTGAGACCCAGTACTTC. As protein: CASSISAGGETQYF.

The V gene is TRBV10-1, the J gene TRBJ2-7, with 8 bases matching TRBD1. The CDR3 contains 13 residues. From germline, CDR1 is WNHNN and CDR2 SYGVQD (reference sequence). Trimming took 6 bases from V and 5 from J; bases not matched to a gene: 6. The CDR3 region is CASRTGTGDEQYF. CDR3 nucleotides: TGCGCCAGCAGAACCGGGACAGGCGACGAGCAGTACTTC.

CDR3 loop: CASSPQRRTAGNGQYF. CDR3 nucleotide sequence: TGTGCCAGTAGCCCTCAGAGGAGGACAGCTGGGAATGGGCAGTACTTC. The genes are TRBV19 and TRBJ2-7; D possibly corresponds to TRBD1 (6 bases). Germline-derived CDR1 and CDR2 are LNHDA and SQIVND (reference sequence). V shed 6 bases and J shed 9 bases, with 27 bases lying between them. The CDR3 extends over 16 amino acids.

Comments on this clone: This same CDR3 is encoded by further DNA sequences in the sample. This rearrangement joins TRBV27 to TRBJ2-7; a weak D match, TRBD2 (5 bases). Germline-derived CDR1 and CDR2 are MNHEY and SMNVEV (reference sequence). This CDR3 contains 15 residues. Trimming removed 4 bases at V and 4 bases at J, with 17 bases between. The CDR3 DNA reads as TGTGCCAGCAGTTCCGGAGCGGTACCGATTTACGAGCAGTACTTC. Its translation is CASSSGAVPIYEQYF.

This chain links TRBV5-1 with TRBJ2-7; 7 bases are a match to TRBD1. This CDR3 has 13 amino acids. CDR1 and CDR2 (germline): SGHRS, YFSETQ. V gave up 6 bases and J gave up 3 bases; unmatched junction bases: 6. The CDR3 reads CASTKTGNYEQYF. In nucleotides, the CDR3 is TGCGCCAGCACCAAGACAGGGAACTACGAGCAGTACTTC.

The chain combines TRBV4-3 with TRBJ1-1; unclear D gene. Germline CDR1 is LGHNA and CDR2 is YSLEER. The CDR3 consists of 17 residues. The V gene lost 1 base and the J gene lost 1 base, with 16 bases spanning the gap. CDR3 in DNA: TGCGCCAGCAGCCAAGCATATCCGGGGATGTGGAACACTGAAGCTTTCTTT. It encodes CASSQAYPGMWNTEAFF.

This sequence joins TRBV19 and TRBJ1-1; a possible D gene is TRBD1 (6 bases). Trimming removed 1 base from V and 4 bases from J, with 25 bases in between. Germline V gene data show CDR1 as LNHDA and CDR2 as SQIVND (reference sequence). This CDR3 has 19 residues. CDR3 in DNA: TGTGCCAGTAGTATAGGGGGGCGGGCAGGGACCATCCGGGGCACTGAAGCTTTCTTT. Amino acid sequence: CASSIGGRAGTIRGTEAFF. Filled out from reference TRBV19 and TRBJ1-1, the complete variable domain reads DGGITQSPKYLFRKEGQNVTLSCEQNLNHDAMYWYRQDPGQGLRLIYYSQIVNDFQKGDIAEGYSVSREKKESFPLTVTSAQKNPTAFYLCASSIGGRAGTIRGTEAFFGQGTRLTVV.

The rearrangement joins TRBV2 to TRBJ1-1, with 8 bases fitting TRBD1. The V and J ends lost 2 bases and 0 bases, in that order; junction bases with no gene match: 8. The CDR3 length is 17 residues. The germline gives CDR1 SNHLY, CDR2 FYNNEI. CDR3 region: CASSEWGTGRVNTEAFF. CDR3 coding DNA: TGTGCCAGCAGTGAATGGGGGACAGGCCGTGTGAACACTGAAGCTTTCTTT.

V usage is TRBV28 and J usage is TRBJ2-6, with 11 nucleotides matching TRBD1. The germline V gene encodes CDR1 MDHEN and CDR2 SYDVKM. This CDR3 region has 17 residues. With 10 bases clipped from V and 0 bases from J, the junction kept 8 bases outside the gene matches. Written as DNA, the CDR3 is TGTGCCACCAAACCGGGACAGGGGGTCTCTGGGGCCAACGTCCTGACTTTC. It is translated as CATKPGQGVSGANVLTF.

In the case of this clone: As the CDR3 is not closed by the conserved phenylalanine or tryptophan, this likely results from a read error. This CDR3 is CASSLHAGGRNTEAFL. CDR3 nucleotides: TGTGCCAGCAGTTTGCACGCCGGGGGAAGGAACACTGAAGCTTTCCTT. The chain combines TRBV28 with TRBJ1-1; D is perhaps TRBD1 (5 bases). The CDR3 sequence is 16 residues long. The V and J ends lost 3 bases and 1 base respectively, with 15 bases between them. CDR1 is MDHEN, CDR2 SYDVKM, per germline.

The rearrangement joins TRBV25-1 to TRBJ1-2, with D uncertain. Trimming took 3 bases from V and 4 from J, leaving 6 bases between them. CDR3 length: 12 residues. Germline CDR1 MGHDK, CDR2 SYGVNS. The CDR3 loop is CASSDRSYGYTF. The CDR3 nucleotides read TGTGCCAGCAGTGACAGGTCCTATGGCTACACCTTC.

This clone occurred a few times. The chain couples TRBV6-5 to TRBJ2-7, with D perhaps matching TRBD2 (5 bases). The CDR3 loop spans 15 amino acids. Trimming removed 2 bases at V and 0 bases at J, with 11 bases between. Germline values: CDR1 MNHEY, CDR2 SVGAGI. The CDR3 DNA reads TGTGCCAGCAGTTACAATCCGGGGAACTCCTACGAGCAGTACTTC. Protein product: CASSYNPGNSYEQYF.

This clone was recorded once. The V gene is TRBV6-5, the J gene TRBJ1-2, with 9 nucleotides matching TRBD1. V lost 6 bases to trimming and J lost 4 bases; unmatched junction nucleotides: 9. The germline V gene encodes CDR1 MNHEY and CDR2 SVGAGI. The CDR3 spans 15 residues. The CDR3 is CASSLTGQGSYGYTF. The CDR3 DNA reads as TGTGCCAGCAGCCTAACTGGACAGGGGTCCTATGGCTACACCTTC.

This clone was seen more than once but under ten times. V usage is TRBV4-1 and J usage is TRBJ1-1; 10 bases are a match to TRBD1. CDR1 MGHRA and CDR2 YSYEKL come from the germline V gene. The ends lost 0 bases at V and 5 bases at J; junction bases unmatched: 6. The CDR3 sequence is 16 residues long. The CDR3 DNA is TGCGCCAGCAGCCAAGATGGGGACAGGGGAGGAACTGAAGCTTTCTTT. It codes for CASSQDGDRGGTEAFF.

This clone showed up just a few times. This chain uses TRBV5-4 with TRBJ2-1, with D possibly being TRBD1 (5 bases). The germline V gene has CDR1 SGHNT and CDR2 YYREEE (reference sequence). This CDR3 comprises 15 residues. V was clipped by 2 bases and J by 0 bases, with 9 bases between them. The chain's CDR3 is CASSLQVASYNEQFF. The CDR3 DNA is TGTGCCAGCAGCTTACAGGTTGCCTCCTACAATGAGCAGTTCTTC.